This T cell receptor (beta chain) was obtained from a study of T cells in Graves' hyperthyroidism and ophthalmopathy (dated by TCRdb to about 2019). For the wider study: A discovery cohort of fewer than 110 patients, approximately 45 with Graves' ophthalmopathy and 57 with stable Graves' hyperthyroidism, was used to find distinguishing TCR V-J signatures. According to the paper, TCR Vbeta CDR3 sequencing was carried out on 135 peripheral blood samples, which came from 40 to 45 ophthalmopathy, approximately 72 hyperthyroidism and roughly 17 progressor patients. Prospective prediction of ophthalmopathy was tested in an independent validation cohort consisting of fewer than 20 hyperthyroidism patients and 15 or so patients who later progressed to ophthalmopathy. The roughly 91 discovery patients were randomly split 7:3 into training and test sets. In addition, the study compared T-cell repertoires in thyroid tissue and in blood from five to seven Graves' hyperthyroidism patients. Once sampling was done, hyperthyroidism patients were given methimazole at a starting dose of 30 mg daily, whereas ophthalmopathy patients were given high-dose intravenous methylprednisolone.

As to this clonotype: No antigen is known for it. No qualities accompany the bases; no much larger clone lies one base away.

Amplification of TCR beta CDR3 regions was carried out from RNA transcripts. The first round of RT-PCR for the TCR CDR3 was performed with the HTBI primer set and the Qiagen OneStep RT-PCR kit. Libraries were constructed in a second round of multiplex PCR, after which size selection and purification were performed. Libraries were sequenced paired-end with 100 bp reads on an Illumina HiSeq2000. As for the original processing: SOAPnuke was used to process the raw data, removing reads that contained adapters or uncalled bases, had a mean Phred below 15, or lacked an exact match to the constant primer or identifier. High-quality paired reads were merged using COPE v1.2.5, and each unique nucleotide sequence was defined as a clonotype. Clonotypes were aligned to IMGT TRBV, TRBD and TRBJ reference segments using MiTCR v1.1. The analysis was restricted to V-J combinations with a frequency above 0.0001, which together covered approximately 99% of the repertoires. A TCS score was defined as the ratio of F50 (clonal expansion) to E x V (chaos), with BLOSUM62-based TCRdist applied between CDR3 peptides within each V-J. Welch's t-statistics and random forest reduced roughly 500 V-J features to about 12, which were used in a naive Bayes classifier (R e1071). The similarity between thyroid and blood repertoires was quantified using the Morisita-Horn index. TCRdb reran the public reads through fastp at Q25 and MiXCR, keeping productive beta chains. Here each entry gathers all rows of one CDR3 protein and keeps the most common genes and DNA. These V and J calls originate from TCRdb's pipeline instead of the authors' own analysis. A total of 650,000 to 800,000 distinct CDR3 sequences appear in this sample, over 40% of them only once. The ten top clones hold approximately 6.8% of the sample.

Study-wide conclusions, independent of this receptor: No statistical method was used to set the sample size in advance, and investigators knew the group allocation. Most expanded thyroid clonotypes (frequency above 0.001) were also detected in blood, suggesting blood repertoires may reflect thyroid immune responses. In validation, progression to ophthalmopathy was predicted by the model with around 71% sensitivity and 72.22% specificity, a median of roughly 6.4 months before onset. A 13 V-J signature model separated ophthalmopathy from stable hyperthyroidism, with about 90% sensitivity and just under 84% specificity in cross-validation and 80%/75% in testing.

Any patient with an uncontrolled infection, another autoimmune disease, pregnancy or lactation was excluded. Diagnoses were based on clinical symptoms, serum thyroxine and TRAb, thyroid ultrasound and orbital computed tomography. Total RNA was extracted with Trizol reagent, and quality was checked on an Agilent 2100 Bioanalyzer. The CDR3, from cysteine to phenylalanine, totals 12 residues. The retained sequence is limited to the CDR3, 36 bases, with the frame set at the first base. CDR1 SQVTM and CDR2 ANQGSEA are derived from the germline V gene. V gives up 7 bases and J gives up 6 bases, and the segment between their germline ends measures 12 bases.

The sequenced sample consisted of peripheral blood or thyroid tissue (not recorded which). The sequence was collected from an adult man with Graves' disease, either hyperthyroidism or ophthalmopathy (not recorded which). Rearrangement joined TRBV29-1 to TRBJ1-4, and perhaps TRBD1 as D gene, on 6 matching bases. The sequenced DNA: TGCAGCGCCAAACAGGGATATGAAAAACTGTTTTTT. This codes for CSAKQGYEKLFF.